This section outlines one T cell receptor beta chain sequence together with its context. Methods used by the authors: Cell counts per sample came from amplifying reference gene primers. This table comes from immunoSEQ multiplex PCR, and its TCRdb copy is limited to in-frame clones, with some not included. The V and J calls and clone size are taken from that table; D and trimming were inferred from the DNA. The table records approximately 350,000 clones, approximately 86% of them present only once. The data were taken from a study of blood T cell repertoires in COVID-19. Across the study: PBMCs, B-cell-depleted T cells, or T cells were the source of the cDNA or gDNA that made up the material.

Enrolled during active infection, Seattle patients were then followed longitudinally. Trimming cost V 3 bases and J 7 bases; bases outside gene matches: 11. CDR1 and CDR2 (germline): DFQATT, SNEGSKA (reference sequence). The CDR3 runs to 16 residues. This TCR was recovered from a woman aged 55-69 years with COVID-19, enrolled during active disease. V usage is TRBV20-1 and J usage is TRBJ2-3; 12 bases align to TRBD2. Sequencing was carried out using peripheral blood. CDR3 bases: TGCAGTGCTAGTGGGCTAGCGGGGGGGTCCCCGAATACGCAGTATTTT. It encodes CSASGLAGGSPNTQYF.